What follows are 18 T cell receptor beta chains derived from one specimen sequenced in a study of T cell changes during pregnancy in multiple sclerosis. Libraries were prepared by immunoSEQ multiplex PCR; TCRdb keeps only in-frame clonotypes and omits some of them. The sample lists approximately 44,000 clones, over 90% occurring once. This specimen was CD8+ T cells from peripheral blood mononuclear cells, taken in the third trimester of pregnancy. Receptor source: a female donor with multiple sclerosis, enrolled in a pregnancy study.

The chain combines TRBV19 with TRBJ2-7; weak D call: TRBD2 (6 bases). The germline V gene encodes CDR1 LNHDA and CDR2 SQIVND (reference sequence). Trimming left V 8 bases short and J 6 bases short, with 14 bases between. The CDR3 runs 12 residues. CDR3 protein: CASSGGRREQYF. DNA of the CDR3: TGTGCCAGTTCTGGTGGGAGGCGCGAGCAGTACTTC.

The chain carries TRBV30 and TRBJ2-2; TRBD2 matches 7 bases. V shed 3 bases, J shed 3 bases, and the junction held 1 base outside the gene matches. The germline V gene encodes CDR1 GTSNPN and CDR2 SVGIG (reference sequence). The CDR3 is made up of 13 amino acids. The CDR3 spells CAWRGGYTGELFF. In nucleotides, the CDR3 is TGTGCCTGGAGGGGGGGGTACACCGGGGAGCTGTTTTTT.

This chain links TRBV5-1 with TRBJ1-1; D might be TRBD1 (5 bases). This CDR3 contains 15 residues. Trimming shortened V by 4 bases and J by 4 bases, and 17 bases separated the two germline ends. Germline CDR1 is SGHRS and CDR2 is YFSETQ. The CDR3 coding sequence is TGCGCCAGCAGCCTGGATTTGGCAGGGTCCACTGAAGCTTTCTTT. This encodes CASSLDLAGSTEAFF. Full variable domain (rest looked up from reference TRBV5-1 and TRBJ1-1): KAGVTQTPRYLIKTRGQQVTLSCSPISGHRSVSWYQQTPGQGLQFLFEYFSETQRNKGNFPGRFSGRQFSNSRSEMNVSTLELGDSALYLCASSLDLAGSTEAFFGQGTRLTVV.

The chain recombines TRBV11-2 with TRBJ2-5; tentatively, D is TRBD2 (7 bases). The CDR3 extends over 16 amino acids. Germline V gene data show CDR1 as SGHAT and CDR2 as FQNNGV. Trimming pared 3 bases from V and 5 bases from J, leaving 19 bases between. The CDR3 DNA sequence: TGTGCCAGCAGCTTTGGGGGGGCTAGTATGATGGAGACCCAGTACTTC. Translating gives CASSFGGASMMETQYF.

This clone appeared a single time. The rearrangement links TRBV5-1 to TRBJ2-7; possible D gene TRBD1, 6 bases. The CDR3 has 17 residues. The germline CDR1 and CDR2 sequences are SGHRS and YFSETQ. Trimming stripped 0 bases from V and 4 bases from J, with 20 bases between. The CDR3 protein is CASSLDLTGGHIYEQYF. In nucleotides, the CDR3 is TGCGCCAGCAGCTTGGACCTCACTGGGGGACATATATACGAGCAGTACTTC.

This rearrangement joins TRBV5-4 to TRBJ2-1, with TRBD2 identical over 11 bases. After removal of 5 bases from V and 2 bases from J, the junction contained 6 bases not matched to a gene. Germline CDR1 SGHNT, CDR2 YYREEE (reference sequence). This CDR3 is built from 16 residues. CDR3 region: CASSVGLAEAYNEQFF. CDR3 nucleotide sequence: TGTGCCAGCAGTGTGGGACTAGCGGAGGCCTACAATGAGCAGTTCTTC.

The chain couples TRBV6-5 to TRBJ2-1, with D perhaps matching TRBD1 (6 bases). This CDR3 region has 15 residues. Per the germline V gene, CDR1 is MNHEY and CDR2 is SVGAGI. Trimming shortened V by 4 bases and J by 0 bases, and 10 bases separated the two germline ends. CDR3 coding DNA: TGTGCCAGCAGTTTACAGGGCAGCTCCTACAATGAGCAGTTCTTC. The encoded protein is CASSLQGSSYNEQFF.

The rearrangement links TRBV2 to TRBJ2-7; no clear D gene. This CDR3 is built from 13 residues. Germline values: CDR1 SNHLY, CDR2 FYNNEI. V lost 2 bases and J 3 bases, leaving 8 bases between the germline ends. The CDR3 loop reads CASSETEFYEQYF. The CDR3 nucleotides are TGTGCCAGCAGTGAAACAGAATTCTACGAGCAGTACTTC.

This rearrangement joins TRBV5-4 to TRBJ1-6; 8 nucleotides match TRBD1. The germline V gene encodes CDR1 SGHNT and CDR2 YYREEE (reference sequence). V lost 0 bases and J lost 6; bases outside the gene matches: 2. This CDR3 has 15 amino acids. The CDR3 DNA sequence: TGTGCCAGCAGCTTGGGACAGGGGAGTAATTCACCCCTCCACTTT. This encodes CASSLGQGSNSPLHF.

The chain is built from TRBV30 and TRBJ1-1, with 7 bases lining up with TRBD1. Germline CDR1 reads GTSNPN; CDR2 reads SVGIG (reference sequence). V gave up 0 bases and J gave up 9 bases; unmatched junction bases: 4. This CDR3 contains 12 residues. The CDR3 protein is CAWSVKGQKAFF. CDR3 nucleotide sequence: TGTGCCTGGAGTGTTAAGGGACAGAAAGCTTTCTTT.

This clone was seen a single time. The chain combines TRBV13 with TRBJ2-7; 13 bases match TRBD2. The junction had 5 bases not matched to a gene; V was cut back by 0 bases and J by 6 bases. The CDR3 length is 16 residues. From germline, CDR1 is PRHDT and CDR2 FYEKMQ (reference sequence). Here the CDR3 reads CASSLGTSGGRGEQYF. Here the CDR3 DNA reads TGTGCCAGCAGCTTAGGGACTAGCGGGGGGAGGGGCGAGCAGTACTTC.

This rearrangement joins TRBV4-1 to TRBJ2-7, with D possibly being TRBD1 (5 bases). Trimming stripped 4 bases from V and 0 bases from J, with 16 bases between. CDR1 and CDR2 (germline): MGHRA, YSYEKL. The CDR3 consists of 16 residues. CDR3 in DNA: TGCGCCAGCAGCCCTTCGACAGCTACCAGCTCCTACGAGCAGTACTTC. Protein sequence: CASSPSTATSSYEQYF.

This clone has a handful of counts. The genes are TRBV6-6 and TRBJ2-7, with D perhaps matching TRBD2 (7 bases). The V end lost 2 bases, the J end lost 5 bases, and 16 bases lay between the germline ends. Germline V gene lookup returns CDR1 MNHNY and CDR2 SVGAGI (reference sequence). This CDR3 comprises 15 residues. The CDR3 loop is CASSYEGGALDEQYF. Here the CDR3 DNA reads TGTGCCAGCAGTTACGAAGGGGGGGCATTGGACGAGCAGTACTTC.

This clone was observed once. The rearrangement joins TRBV12-5 to TRBJ2-3; 10 nucleotides agree with TRBD1. CDR3 length: 17 amino acids. The V gene end was trimmed by 8 bases and the J gene end by 4 bases; junction bases not matched to a gene: 15. Germline V gene sequence: CDR1 LGHNT, CDR2 FRNRAP. CDR3 bases: TGTGCTAGTCCCCGTGACGGGGGGACAGGGGTGGCAGATACGCAGTATTTT. Translated: CASPRDGGTGVADTQYF. Supplemented by reference TRBV12-5 and TRBJ2-3, the full variable domain reads DARVTQTPRHKVTEMGQEVTMRCQPILGHNTVFWYRQTMMQGLELLAYFRNRAPLDDSGMPKDRFSAEMPDATLATLKIQPSEPRDSAVYFCASPRDGGTGVADTQYFGPGTRLTVL.

The V gene is TRBV27, the J gene TRBJ2-3, with 9 bases identical to TRBD2. Germline lookup yields CDR1 MNHEY and CDR2 SMNVEV (reference sequence). Losses at the gene ends were 3 bases for V and 9 bases for J; bases not matched to a gene: 4. This CDR3 has 13 amino acids. The CDR3 reads CASSFSAGGTQYF. DNA of the CDR3: TGTGCCAGCAGTTTCTCCGCGGGGGGGACGCAGTATTTT.

The chain is built from TRBV6-6 and TRBJ1-2; 7 positions agree with TRBD1. Trimming cost V 6 bases and J 2 bases; bases outside gene matches: 6. CDR3 length equals 14 residues. The germline V gene has CDR1 MNHNY and CDR2 SVGAGI (reference sequence). CDR3 in amino acids: CASSPQGHNYGYTF. Here the CDR3 DNA reads TGTGCCAGCAGCCCACAGGGGCACAACTATGGCTACACCTTC.

The V gene is TRBV11-2, the J gene TRBJ2-7; D unresolved. The CDR3 totals 13 residues. CDR1 is SGHAT and CDR2 is FQNNGV in the germline V gene. The V and J ends lost 5 bases and 1 base respectively, with 9 bases between them. The CDR3: CASSETESYEQYF. The DNA for the CDR3 is TGTGCCAGCAGCGAAACAGAGTCCTACGAGCAGTACTTC.

The J gene is TRBJ1-2, the V gene TRBV6-6, with a tentative D call TRBD1 (6 bases). Trimming removed 2 bases at V and 3 bases at J, with 13 bases between. Germline V gene data show CDR1 as MNHNY and CDR2 as SVGAGI (reference sequence). The CDR3 extends over 15 amino acids. The CDR3 is CASSYPVTGYYGYTF. The CDR3 coding sequence is TGTGCCAGCAGTTACCCGGTGACAGGCTACTATGGCTACACCTTC.